This TCR beta chain is from a study of blood T cell repertoires in COVID-19. Turning to the study itself: Donors in the United States, Italy and Spain gave samples during acute or convalescent COVID-19. The analysed material was cDNA or gDNA that came from T cells, B-cell-depleted T cells, or PBMCs.

V shed 10 bases, J shed 2 bases, and the junction held 10 bases outside the gene matches. This CDR3 region has 15 residues. Per germline, CDR1 MDHEN and CDR2 SYDVKM. Authors' analysis steps: The authors estimated nucleated cell counts from reference gene primer amplification. Clones were sequenced by immunoSEQ multiplex PCR, and TCRdb holds only the in-frame ones, with some missing. Clone size and V and J calls were adopted from that table, with D and trimming inferred from the DNA. The sample holds 250,000 or so clones, around four fifths seen once. The V gene is TRBV28, the J gene TRBJ2-3; 9 positions match TRBD1. The sequencing input was peripheral blood. The TCR originated in a woman aged 60-75 years with active or convalescent COVID-19. CDR3 amino acids: CATHWDRVPTDTQYF. CDR3 nucleotides: TGTGCCACACACTGGGACAGGGTCCCCACAGATACGCAGTATTTT.